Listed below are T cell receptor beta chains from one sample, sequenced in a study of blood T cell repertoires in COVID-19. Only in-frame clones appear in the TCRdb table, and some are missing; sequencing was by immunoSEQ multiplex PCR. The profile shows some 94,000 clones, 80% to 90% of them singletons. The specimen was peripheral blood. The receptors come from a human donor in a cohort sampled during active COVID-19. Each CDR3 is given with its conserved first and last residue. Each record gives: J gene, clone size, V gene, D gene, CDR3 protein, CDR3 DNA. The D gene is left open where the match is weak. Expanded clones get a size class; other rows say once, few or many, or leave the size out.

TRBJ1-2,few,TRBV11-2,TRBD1,CASSSLQGIGYGYTF,TGTGCCAGCAGCTCCTTACAGGGGATAGGGTATGGCTACACCTTC
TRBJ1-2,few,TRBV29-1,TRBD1,CSVSDRLINYGYTF,TGCAGCGTTTCGGACAGGCTGATTAACTATGGCTACACCTTC
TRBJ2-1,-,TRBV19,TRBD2,CASSLGGSGRAREQFF,TGTGCCAGTAGCTTAGGTGGTAGCGGGAGGGCAAGGGAGCAGTTCTTC
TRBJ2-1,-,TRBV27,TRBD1,CASRKTGNEQFF,TGTGCCAGCAGAAAGACAGGGAATGAGCAGTTCTTC
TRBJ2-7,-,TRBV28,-,CASSQGYTYEQYF,TGTGCCAGCAGTCAGGGATACACCTACGAGCAGTACTTC
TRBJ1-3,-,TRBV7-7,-,CASSPGVRSGNTIYF,TGTGCTAGCAGCCCCGGGGTCCGCTCTGGAAACACCATATATTTT
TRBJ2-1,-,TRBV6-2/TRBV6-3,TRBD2,CASSYPRGDPIPQNNEQFF,TGTGCCAGCAGTTATCCGCGGGGGGACCCTATACCCCAAAACAATGAGCAGTTCTTC
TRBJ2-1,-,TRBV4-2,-,CASSPSGGLAEQFF,TGTGCCAGCAGCCCCTCGGGGGGCCTTGCTGAGCAGTTCTTC
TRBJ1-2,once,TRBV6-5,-,CASSGQTTNYGYTF,TGTGCCAGCAGCGGACAGACCACTAACTATGGCTACACCTTC
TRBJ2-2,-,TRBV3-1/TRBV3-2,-,CASSQEIRGTNTGELFF,TGTGCCAGCAGCCAAGAAATACGCGGAACGAACACCGGGGAGCTGTTTTTT
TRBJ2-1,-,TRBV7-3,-,CASSPSGVSPYNEQFF,TGTGCCAGCAGCCCATCCGGGGTTTCCCCTTACAATGAGCAGTTCTTC
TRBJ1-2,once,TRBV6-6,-,CASVTGISWGYTF,TGTGCCAGCGTCACGGGGATCTCGTGGGGCTACACCTTC
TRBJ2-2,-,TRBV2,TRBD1,CASTGQGKTGELFF,TGTGCCAGCACTGGACAGGGGAAAACCGGGGAGCTGTTTTTT
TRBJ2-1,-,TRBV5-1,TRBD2,CASSLGSGGLNEQFF,TGCGCCAGCAGCTTGGGTAGCGGGGGTCTTAATGAGCAGTTCTTC
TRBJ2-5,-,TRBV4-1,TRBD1,CASSQGGTGQETQYF,TGCGCCAGCAGCCAAGGGGGGACAGGCCAAGAGACCCAGTACTTC
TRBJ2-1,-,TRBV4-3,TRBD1,CASSLQTGQGDEQFF,TGCGCCAGCAGCCTCCAGACAGGGCAGGGGGATGAGCAGTTCTTC
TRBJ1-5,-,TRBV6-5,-,CASSYSRNQPQHF,TGTGCCAGCAGTTACAGCCGCAATCAGCCCCAGCATTTT
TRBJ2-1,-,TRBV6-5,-,CASIPAGSAVEQFF,TGTGCCAGCATCCCAGCAGGGTCTGCGGTGGAGCAGTTCTTC
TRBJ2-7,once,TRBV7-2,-,CASSLQGQSSYEQYF,TGTGCCAGCAGCCTCCAGGGACAAAGCTCCTACGAGCAGTACTTC
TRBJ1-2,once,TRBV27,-,CASSYLMDLKGGYGYTF,TGTGCCAGCAGTTATCTAATGGATTTGAAAGGGGGCTATGGCTACACCTTC
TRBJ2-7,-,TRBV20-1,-,CSASAGKAYEQYF,TGCAGTGCTAGTGCGGGAAAAGCCTACGAGCAGTACTTC
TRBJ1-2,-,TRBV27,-,CASSLLAGSPRYYGYTF,TGTGCCAGCAGTTTATTGGCAGGGTCTCCCCGTTACTATGGCTACACCTTC
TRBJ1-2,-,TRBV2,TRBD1,CASNQGAGYGYTF,TGTGCCAGCAATCAGGGGGCAGGCTATGGCTACACCTTC
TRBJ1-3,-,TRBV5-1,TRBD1,CASSQSTGGNTIYF,TGCGCCAGCAGCCAATCGACAGGGGGAAACACCATATATTTT
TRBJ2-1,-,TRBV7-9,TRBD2,CASSSPLAGVYNEQFF,TGTGCCAGCAGCTCGCCCCTAGCGGGGGTGTACAATGAGCAGTTCTTC
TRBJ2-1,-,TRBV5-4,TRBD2,CASSLELAVSSYNEQFF,TGTGCCAGCAGCTTGGAACTAGCGGTTAGCTCCTACAATGAGCAGTTCTTC
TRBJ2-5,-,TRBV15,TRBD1,CATSRDPLTGGWETQYF,TGTGCCACCAGCAGAGATCCCCTGACAGGGGGCTGGGAGACCCAGTACTTC
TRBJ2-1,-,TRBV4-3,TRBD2,CASSLAGDWYNEQFF,TGCGCCAGCAGCCTAGCGGGAGATTGGTACAATGAGCAGTTCTTC
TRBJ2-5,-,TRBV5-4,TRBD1,CASSLAGQQETQYF,TGTGCCAGCAGCTTGGCGGGACAGCAAGAGACCCAGTACTTC
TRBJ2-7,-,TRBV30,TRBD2,CAWGTSLNSYEQYF,TGTGCCTGGGGGACTAGCTTGAACTCCTACGAGCAGTACTTC
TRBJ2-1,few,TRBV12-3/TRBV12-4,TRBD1,CASSLGQGNEQFF,TGTGCCAGCAGTTTAGGACAGGGCAATGAGCAGTTCTTC
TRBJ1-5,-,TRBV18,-,CASTTENPLSNQPQHF,TGTGCCAGCACGACAGAAAACCCTTTAAGCAATCAGCCCCAGCATTTT
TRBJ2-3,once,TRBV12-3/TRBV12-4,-,CASSLDKDTQYF,TGTGCCAGCAGTTTAGATAAAGATACGCAGTATTTT
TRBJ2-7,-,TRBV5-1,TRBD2,CASSLVPVASGSYEQYF,TGCGCCAGCAGCTTGGTTCCGGTCGCTAGCGGGAGTTACGAGCAGTACTTC
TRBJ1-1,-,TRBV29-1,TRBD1,CSVVQGAGTEAFF,TGCAGCGTCGTTCAGGGGGCTGGCACTGAAGCTTTCTTT
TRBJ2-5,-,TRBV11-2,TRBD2,CASSLYTSGGLGTQYF,TGTGCCAGCAGCTTATATACTAGCGGGGGGCTCGGGACCCAGTACTTC
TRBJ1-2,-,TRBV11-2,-,CASSLAPDGLYGYTF,TGTGCCAGCAGCTTAGCCCCGGACGGACTATATGGCTACACCTTC
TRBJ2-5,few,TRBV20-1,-,CSASEWGAETQYF,TGCAGTGCTAGTGAGTGGGGCGCAGAGACCCAGTACTTC
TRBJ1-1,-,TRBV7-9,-,CASSLDGGASSEAFF,TGTGCCAGCAGCTTAGACGGGGGGGCGAGTTCTGAAGCTTTCTTT
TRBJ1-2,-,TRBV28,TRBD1,CASWDSQNYGYTF,TGTGCCAGCTGGGACAGTCAAAACTATGGCTACACCTTC
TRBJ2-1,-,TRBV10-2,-,CASSEAGGKEQFF,TGCGCCAGCAGTGAGGCTGGAGGGAAGGAGCAGTTCTTC
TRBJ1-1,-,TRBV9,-,CASSVGGDTEAFF,TGTGCCAGCAGCGTAGGTGGAGACACTGAAGCTTTCTTT
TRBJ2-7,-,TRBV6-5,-,CASSYSIQSYEQYF,TGTGCCAGCAGTTACTCGATCCAGTCCTACGAGCAGTACTTC
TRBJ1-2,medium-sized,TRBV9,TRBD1,CASSEGAGYGYTF,TGTGCCAGCAGCGAGGGGGCGGGCTATGGCTACACCTTC